These 4 T cell receptor beta chains originate from one sample sequenced in a study of T cells in Graves' hyperthyroidism and ophthalmopathy. TCR beta CDR3 region amplification was performed from RNA transcripts. The primer set for the first-round RT-PCR of the TCR CDR3 was HTBI. TCRdb reprocessed the multiplex PCR reads with MiXCR, giving one entry per CDR3 protein. The sample yields 600,000 to 650,000 distinct CDR3 sequences, around 20% seen once. The material sequenced was blood. These receptors were obtained from a man between 25 and 39 years old with Graves' ophthalmopathy.

The chain links TRBV29-1 to TRBJ2-3; D is perhaps TRBD2 (6 bases). CDR3 size: 15 residues. Trimming took 5 bases from V and 4 from J, leaving 19 bases between them. Germline loops: CDR1 SQVTM, CDR2 ANQGSEA. Here the CDR3 reads CSVLSVGGFADTQYF. The CDR3, as DNA: TGCAGCGTTCTTAGCGTGGGAGGATTTGCAGATACGCAGTATTTT.

As to this clonotype: A junction boundary mismatches the germline segment, possibly from a read error. Here the CDR3 reads CASGEVGHTDTQYF. The CDR3 coding sequence is TGTGCCAGCGGTGAAGTAGGGCACACAGATACGCAGTATTTT. This chain links TRBV6-1 with TRBJ2-3, with D unresolved. Germline V gene sequence: CDR1 MNHNS, CDR2 SASEGT. CDR3 length: 14 amino acids.

Relative to its sample, this clonotype is medium-sized. The J gene is TRBJ2-2, the V gene TRBV7-2; 8 nucleotides line up with TRBD1. This CDR3 comprises 15 residues. J was trimmed by 4 bases and V by 2 bases; bases with no gene match: 3. CDR1 and CDR2 from the germline V gene are SGHTA and FQGNSA. CDR3 amino acids: CASSLRQGITGELFF. The DNA for the CDR3 is TGTGCCAGCAGCTTAAGACAGGGGATCACCGGGGAGCTGTTTTTT. Full variable domain (outside the CDR3, taken from reference TRBV7-2 and TRBJ2-2): GAGVSQSPSNKVTEKGKDVELRCDPISGHTALYWYRQSLGQGLEFLIYFQGNSAPDKSGLPSDRFSAERTGGSVSTLTIQRTQQEDSAVYLCASSLRQGITGELFFGEGSRLTVL.

This clonotype showed up many times. The rearrangement joins TRBV4-1 to TRBJ2-7; D perhaps matches TRBD2 (6 bases). Trimming took 3 bases from V and 6 from J, leaving 18 bases between them. This CDR3 comprises 15 residues. Germline V gene sequence: CDR1 MGHRA, CDR2 YSYEKL. The DNA for the CDR3 is TGCGCCAGCAGCCAGATGAGCGGGCCCTTAACCGAGCAGTACTTC. It is translated as CASSQMSGPLTEQYF.